The TCR beta chain under discussion was sequenced for a study of T cell repertoires in cytomegalovirus infection. Study-level findings and limits: Based on cumulative public TCR beta family frequency, carriers of CMV plus the relevant HLA were identified.

The germline V and J ends were trimmed by 7 bases and 3 bases, with 12 bases remaining between them. This CDR3 has 13 amino acids. In regard to this clonotype: What it binds is not known.

Via MiXCR, TCRdb re-called the reads, giving one row per CDR3 protein. The sample records tens of thousands of distinct CDR3 sequences, around 49% being singletons. The input for sequencing was CD8+ T cells from cultured PBMCs, taken from culture after CMV antigen stimulation. This clonotype originated in a human donor in good health (CMV status not recorded). Some clones in this sample may be carry-over from other donors' samples. The rearrangement uses TRBV12-3 or TRBV12-4 and TRBJ1-2, with D maybe TRBD1 (6 bases). In nucleotides, the CDR3 is TGTGCCAGCACATACAGGGAGGACTATGGCTACACCTTC. Its translation: CASTYREDYGYTF.